These T cell receptor beta chains were read from a single sample in a study of T cell responses to AZD1222 COVID-19 vaccine. Here immunoSEQ multiplex PCR was the method, and the copy in TCRdb shows in-frame clones only, minus some. Found here are 100,000 to 150,000 clones, roughly 90% of them singletons; the top ten hold approximately 1.2%. The sample was peripheral blood, taken 28 days after the second AZD1222 dose. Source of these receptors: an adult who received the AZD1222 COVID-19 vaccine. Each CDR3 is given with its conserved first and last residue. The D gene is left open where the match is weak. Expanded clones get a size class; other rows say once, few or many, or leave the size out.

abundance: .; j_gene: TRBJ1-5; v_gene: TRBV6-2/TRBV6-3; d_gene: .; CDR3aa: CASSYDLNQPQHF; CDR3nt: TGTGCCAGCAGTTACGACCTCAATCAGCCCCAGCATTTT
abundance: .; j_gene: TRBJ2-2; v_gene: TRBV5-1; d_gene: TRBD1; CDR3aa: CASSFRDRVTGELFF; CDR3nt: TGCGCCAGCAGCTTCCGGGACAGGGTGACCGGGGAGCTGTTTTTT
abundance: .; j_gene: TRBJ2-7; v_gene: TRBV7-9; d_gene: .; CDR3aa: CASSLAGREQYF; CDR3nt: TGTGCCAGCAGCTTAGCGGGGCGCGAGCAGTACTTC
abundance: .; j_gene: TRBJ1-4; v_gene: TRBV18; d_gene: .; CDR3aa: CASSLSPGAQEKLFF; CDR3nt: TGTGCCAGCTCACTCTCTCCGGGGGCGCAGGAAAAACTGTTTTTT
abundance: .; j_gene: TRBJ2-7; v_gene: TRBV27; d_gene: .; CDR3aa: CASSPASAVFEQYF; CDR3nt: TGTGCCAGCAGTCCGGCTAGCGCCGTGTTCGAGCAGTACTTC
abundance: .; j_gene: TRBJ1-4; v_gene: TRBV9; d_gene: .; CDR3aa: CASSAETGANDRKLFF; CDR3nt: TGTGCCAGCAGCGCGGAGACAGGTGCTAATGATCGGAAACTGTTTTTT
abundance: .; j_gene: TRBJ1-5; v_gene: TRBV21-1; d_gene: .; CDR3aa: CAAEEDSRTNQPQHF; CDR3nt: TGTGCCGCGGAGGAGGACTCTCGCACGAATCAGCCCCAGCATTTT
abundance: .; j_gene: TRBJ2-3; v_gene: TRBV10-1; d_gene: .; CDR3aa: CASSDWGLHLTDTQYF; CDR3nt: TGCGCCAGCAGTGATTGGGGGTTACACCTGACGGATACGCAGTATTTT
abundance: .; j_gene: TRBJ2-3; v_gene: TRBV6-2/TRBV6-3; d_gene: .; CDR3aa: CASSYQTIDPGTSTDTQYF; CDR3nt: TGTGCCAGCAGTTACCAGACCATTGACCCAGGGACTAGCACAGATACGCAGTATTTT
abundance: .; j_gene: TRBJ2-3; v_gene: TRBV4-3; d_gene: TRBD2; CDR3aa: CASSQEPSGLGTDTQYF; CDR3nt: TGCGCCAGCAGCCAAGAGCCTAGCGGTTTGGGCACAGATACGCAGTATTTT
abundance: .; j_gene: TRBJ2-1; v_gene: TRBV9; d_gene: TRBD1; CDR3aa: CASSEQGLGGWGSNEQFF; CDR3nt: TGTGCCAGCAGCGAACAGGGGCTAGGGGGTTGGGGGAGCAATGAGCAGTTCTTC
abundance: once; j_gene: TRBJ2-1; v_gene: TRBV7-9; d_gene: TRBD2; CDR3aa: CASSLGGGLADEQFF; CDR3nt: TGTGCCAGCAGCTTAGGTGGGGGACTAGCGGATGAGCAGTTCTTC
abundance: .; j_gene: TRBJ1-4; v_gene: TRBV28; d_gene: .; CDR3aa: CASTRTPTGIGVKLFF; CDR3nt: TGTGCCAGCACCCGAACTCCAACAGGGATAGGGGTAAAACTGTTTTTT
abundance: .; j_gene: TRBJ1-5; v_gene: TRBV25-1; d_gene: TRBD1; CDR3aa: CASSDLGGREPQHF; CDR3nt: TGTGCCAGCAGTGATCTAGGGGGCCGGGAGCCCCAGCATTTT
abundance: few; j_gene: TRBJ1-5; v_gene: TRBV6-6; d_gene: TRBD1; CDR3aa: CASRAGGYSNQPQHF; CDR3nt: TGTGCCAGCAGGGCAGGGGGATATAGCAATCAGCCCCAGCATTTT
abundance: .; j_gene: TRBJ1-4; v_gene: TRBV6-1; d_gene: .; CDR3aa: CASSERQASATNEKLFF; CDR3nt: TGTGCCAGCAGTGAGCGGCAGGCCTCTGCAACTAATGAAAAACTGTTTTTT
abundance: .; j_gene: TRBJ1-2; v_gene: TRBV27; d_gene: TRBD1; CDR3aa: CASSFRGGGYGYTF; CDR3nt: TGTGCCAGCAGTTTTAGAGGGGGCGGGTATGGCTACACCTTC
abundance: .; j_gene: TRBJ1-1; v_gene: TRBV3-1/TRBV3-2; d_gene: .; CDR3aa: CASSQVREAEAFF; CDR3nt: TGTGCCAGCAGCCAAGTTAGGGAAGCTGAAGCTTTCTTT
abundance: once; j_gene: TRBJ2-7; v_gene: TRBV7-9; d_gene: .; CDR3aa: CASSLVIQGSDEQYF; CDR3nt: TGTGCCAGCAGCTTAGTCATTCAGGGTTCCGACGAGCAGTACTTC
abundance: .; j_gene: TRBJ2-7; v_gene: TRBV11-2; d_gene: .; CDR3aa: CASSRTASYEQYF; CDR3nt: TGTGCCAGCAGCCGGACGGCCTCCTACGAGCAGTACTTC
abundance: .; j_gene: TRBJ1-2; v_gene: TRBV30; d_gene: .; CDR3aa: CAWSDVGGIMGYTF; CDR3nt: TGTGCCTGGAGTGATGTGGGAGGGATTATGGGCTACACCTTC
abundance: .; j_gene: TRBJ1-2; v_gene: TRBV7-2; d_gene: TRBD1; CDR3aa: CASSPTGATNYGYTF; CDR3nt: TGTGCCAGCAGCCCGACAGGGGCCACTAACTATGGCTACACCTTC
abundance: .; j_gene: TRBJ1-2; v_gene: TRBV3-1/TRBV3-2; d_gene: TRBD1; CDR3aa: CASRDRGAYGYTF; CDR3nt: TGTGCCAGCCGGGACAGGGGGGCCTATGGCTACACCTTC
abundance: .; j_gene: TRBJ2-1; v_gene: TRBV2; d_gene: .; CDR3aa: CASSEARGGYNEQFF; CDR3nt: TGTGCCAGCAGTGAAGCAAGGGGGGGTTACAATGAGCAGTTCTTC
abundance: once; j_gene: TRBJ1-5; v_gene: TRBV5-6; d_gene: .; CDR3aa: CASSSGSHNQPQHF; CDR3nt: TGTGCCAGCAGCTCGGGATCTCACAATCAGCCCCAGCATTTT
abundance: once; j_gene: TRBJ2-7; v_gene: TRBV6-2/TRBV6-3; d_gene: .; CDR3aa: CASSDGPGQAYEQYF; CDR3nt: TGTGCCAGCAGTGACGGACCTGGCCAGGCCTACGAGCAGTACTTC
abundance: .; j_gene: TRBJ2-3; v_gene: TRBV19; d_gene: .; CDR3aa: CASSMHREGGTDTQYF; CDR3nt: TGTGCCAGTAGTATGCACAGGGAAGGGGGGACAGATACGCAGTATTTT
abundance: .; j_gene: TRBJ2-3; v_gene: TRBV27; d_gene: .; CDR3aa: CASSPQGSQADTQYF; CDR3nt: TGTGCCAGCAGTCCACAGGGTAGTCAAGCAGATACGCAGTATTTT
abundance: .; j_gene: TRBJ2-1; v_gene: TRBV5-6; d_gene: .; CDR3aa: CASSLAGGHEQFF; CDR3nt: TGTGCCAGCAGCTTGGCCGGGGGCCATGAGCAGTTCTTC
abundance: .; j_gene: TRBJ2-7; v_gene: TRBV5-1; d_gene: TRBD1; CDR3aa: CASSIGQGARRGNSYEQYF; CDR3nt: TGCGCCAGCAGCATAGGACAGGGGGCGCGGCGGGGGAATTCCTACGAGCAGTACTTC
abundance: .; j_gene: TRBJ2-7; v_gene: TRBV6-2/TRBV6-3; d_gene: TRBD1; CDR3aa: CASSYNPTGVVYEQYF; CDR3nt: TGTGCCAGCAGTTATAACCCGACAGGGGTCGTCTACGAGCAGTACTTC
abundance: .; j_gene: TRBJ1-5; v_gene: TRBV28; d_gene: .; CDR3aa: CASSLSRQPQHF; CDR3nt: TGTGCCAGCAGTTTATCGCGGCAGCCCCAGCATTTT
abundance: .; j_gene: TRBJ2-1; v_gene: TRBV11-3; d_gene: .; CDR3aa: CASSLVGGLRNEQFF; CDR3nt: TGTGCCAGCAGCTTAGTCGGGGGCTTGAGGAATGAGCAGTTCTTC
abundance: few; j_gene: TRBJ2-2; v_gene: TRBV6-4; d_gene: .; CDR3aa: CASSPGTGNTGELFF; CDR3nt: TGTGCCAGCAGTCCCGGGACTGGCAACACCGGGGAGCTGTTTTTT
abundance: .; j_gene: TRBJ1-2; v_gene: TRBV6-2/TRBV6-3; d_gene: .; CDR3aa: CASSTGPTLLPNYGYTF; CDR3nt: TGTGCCAGCAGTACGGGACCGACTCTCCTACCTAACTATGGCTACACCTTC
abundance: .; j_gene: TRBJ2-3; v_gene: TRBV27; d_gene: TRBD2; CDR3aa: CASSPQLAGGQTDTQYF; CDR3nt: TGTGCCAGCAGTCCACAACTAGCGGGAGGGCAGACAGATACGCAGTATTTT
abundance: once; j_gene: TRBJ1-2; v_gene: TRBV7-2; d_gene: .; CDR3aa: CASSRGGGYGYTF; CDR3nt: TGTGCCAGCAGCCGGGGGGGTGGCTATGGCTACACCTTC
abundance: .; j_gene: TRBJ2-5; v_gene: TRBV9; d_gene: TRBD1; CDR3aa: CASSVTPLGIRTGGETQYF; CDR3nt: TGTGCCAGCAGCGTAACCCCACTTGGGATCCGGACAGGGGGAGAGACCCAGTACTTC
abundance: .; j_gene: TRBJ1-1; v_gene: TRBV3-1/TRBV3-2; d_gene: .; CDR3aa: CASSQDEFGGMNTEAFF; CDR3nt: TGTGCCAGCAGCCAGGACGAGTTTGGGGGGATGAACACTGAAGCTTTCTTT
abundance: .; j_gene: TRBJ2-5; v_gene: TRBV6-5; d_gene: .; CDR3aa: CASSHNGQSQETQYF; CDR3nt: TGTGCCAGCAGCCACAATGGACAGAGCCAAGAGACCCAGTACTTC
abundance: .; j_gene: TRBJ2-3; v_gene: TRBV2; d_gene: .; CDR3aa: CASSSLGPDTQYF; CDR3nt: TGTGCCAGCAGTTCCCTCGGTCCAGATACGCAGTATTTT
abundance: .; j_gene: TRBJ1-6; v_gene: TRBV11-2; d_gene: TRBD1; CDR3aa: CASSLRTGKNYNSPLHF; CDR3nt: TGTGCCAGCAGCTTACGGACAGGGAAAAACTATAATTCACCCCTCCACTTT
abundance: .; j_gene: TRBJ2-2; v_gene: TRBV11-3; d_gene: TRBD1; CDR3aa: CASSLRQGATTGELFF; CDR3nt: TGTGCCAGCAGCTTAAGGCAGGGGGCGACCACCGGGGAGCTGTTTTTT
abundance: .; j_gene: TRBJ1-1; v_gene: TRBV6-6; d_gene: .; CDR3aa: CASTNKVDTEAFF; CDR3nt: TGTGCCAGCACCAACAAGGTAGACACTGAAGCTTTCTTT
abundance: once; j_gene: TRBJ2-7; v_gene: TRBV3-1/TRBV3-2; d_gene: TRBD2; CDR3aa: CASSQEVSGRSHEQYF; CDR3nt: TGTGCCAGCAGCCAAGAGGTTAGCGGGAGATCCCACGAGCAGTACTTC
abundance: .; j_gene: TRBJ1-5; v_gene: TRBV6-5; d_gene: TRBD1; CDR3aa: CASIDRVSQPQHF; CDR3nt: TGTGCCAGCATCGACAGGGTGAGTCAGCCCCAGCATTTT
abundance: .; j_gene: TRBJ2-3; v_gene: TRBV12-3/TRBV12-4; d_gene: TRBD1; CDR3aa: CASGTGAADTQYF; CDR3nt: TGTGCCAGTGGGACAGGGGCGGCAGATACGCAGTATTTT
abundance: .; j_gene: TRBJ2-1; v_gene: TRBV5-1; d_gene: .; CDR3aa: CASSLAQNPDEQFF; CDR3nt: TGCGCCAGCAGCTTGGCCCAGAATCCGGATGAGCAGTTCTTC
abundance: .; j_gene: TRBJ2-7; v_gene: TRBV6-2/TRBV6-3; d_gene: TRBD1; CDR3aa: CASSSGTGYFF; CDR3nt: TGTGCCAGCAGTTCCGGGACAGGCTATTTCTTC
abundance: .; j_gene: TRBJ1-4; v_gene: TRBV19; d_gene: .; CDR3aa: CASTPWGPEKLFF; CDR3nt: TGTGCCAGTACCCCGTGGGGGCCGGAAAAACTGTTTTTT
abundance: few; j_gene: TRBJ1-1; v_gene: TRBV6-2/TRBV6-3; d_gene: .; CDR3aa: CASSSTAVGTTEAFF; CDR3nt: TGTGCCAGCAGTTCGACCGCAGTGGGGACGACTGAAGCTTTCTTT
abundance: .; j_gene: TRBJ2-5; v_gene: TRBV30; d_gene: TRBD1; CDR3aa: CAWSPLRDSQETQYF; CDR3nt: TGTGCCTGGAGTCCCCTCCGGGACAGCCAAGAGACCCAGTACTTC
abundance: .; j_gene: TRBJ1-5; v_gene: TRBV11-2; d_gene: TRBD1; CDR3aa: CASSSTGDNQPQHF; CDR3nt: TGTGCCAGCAGCTCCACAGGGGACAATCAGCCCCAGCATTTT
abundance: once; j_gene: TRBJ1-5; v_gene: TRBV6-2/TRBV6-3; d_gene: TRBD1; CDR3aa: CASSFEGQGDQPQHF; CDR3nt: TGTGCCAGCAGTTTCGAGGGACAGGGGGATCAGCCCCAGCATTTT
abundance: .; j_gene: TRBJ1-4; v_gene: TRBV10-3; d_gene: TRBD1; CDR3aa: CAISEGTGDEKLFF; CDR3nt: TGTGCCATCAGTGAGGGTACAGGGGATGAAAAACTGTTTTTT
abundance: .; j_gene: TRBJ1-4; v_gene: TRBV7-8; d_gene: .; CDR3aa: CASSYGARAPEKLFF; CDR3nt: TGTGCCAGCAGCTACGGGGCTCGGGCCCCTGAAAAACTGTTTTTT
abundance: .; j_gene: TRBJ2-1; v_gene: TRBV11-3; d_gene: TRBD2; CDR3aa: CASSLASGRPPNEQFF; CDR3nt: TGTGCCAGCAGCTTAGCTAGCGGGAGGCCCCCCAATGAGCAGTTCTTC
abundance: .; j_gene: TRBJ1-4; v_gene: TRBV12-3/TRBV12-4; d_gene: TRBD1; CDR3aa: CASIRQGYEKLFF; CDR3nt: TGTGCCAGCATAAGACAGGGATACGAAAAACTGTTTTTT
abundance: .; j_gene: TRBJ1-2; v_gene: TRBV5-8; d_gene: TRBD1; CDR3aa: CASGLTGTGDGYTF; CDR3nt: TGTGCCAGCGGACTAACCGGGACAGGGGACGGCTACACCTTC